These 24 T cell receptor beta chains originate from one sample sequenced in a study of shared clonotypes between healthy human individuals (dated by TCRdb to between 2020 and 2021). The library relied on the immunoSEQ multiplex PCR assay. Sourced from immuneACCESS, this table was stored by TCRdb with only in-frame sequences that have V and J called. A share of the clones is absent; for the studies checked, an unresolved V gene accounts for under half, and the remainder has no known explanation. Counted in this sample were hundreds of thousands of clones; 73% of them appeared once. Around 2% of the sample rests with the top ten. The sample taken for sequencing was memory CD4+ T cells sorted from blood. The cell subset or site label here, explained by the study, means: CD45RA-negative fraction. The receptors were sampled from a woman under 40 in good health.

This clone has just one count. This chain uses TRBV7-7 with TRBJ2-5; maybe TRBD1 (5 bases). V was shortened by 5 bases and J by 1 base, with 8 bases between the two germline ends. CDR1 and CDR2 from the germline V gene are SSHAT and FNYEAQ (reference sequence). The CDR3 runs to 13 residues. In DNA, the CDR3 is TGTGCCAGCAGCCCGACAGTCCAAGAGACCCAGTACTTC. Translation: CASSPTVQETQYF.

This clone was seen repeatedly, ten times or more. The CDR3 reads CASKTPSAQRSYNEQFF. The CDR3 DNA follows: TGTGCCAGCAAAACCCCTAGCGCACAACGCTCCTACAATGAGCAGTTCTTC. The rearrangement uses TRBV2 and TRBJ2-1; D may be TRBD2 (6 bases). The germline CDR1 and CDR2 sequences are SNHLY and FYNNEI. This CDR3 is 17 amino acids long. Trimming cost V 7 bases and J 0 bases, with 19 bases left between them.

This clone was counted ten times or more. The chain couples TRBV28 to TRBJ2-1; D ambiguous. CDR3 length equals 13 residues. Trimming took off 5 bases at V and 7 bases at J, with 12 bases between the two ends. CDR1 MDHEN and CDR2 SYDVKM come from the germline V gene. Here the CDR3 DNA reads TGTGCCAGCAGTCTGGGTTCAATTAATGAGCAGTTCTTC. Amino acid sequence: CASSLGSINEQFF.

This clone was seen only a few times. This specimen includes other DNA sequences encoding the same CDR3. This chain joins TRBV7-2 and TRBJ2-5; TRBD2 aligns across 14 bases. The V gene end was trimmed by 5 bases and the J gene end by 5 bases; junction bases not matched to a gene: 7. The CDR3 runs 16 residues. Germline loops: CDR1 SGHTA, CDR2 FQGNSA. The CDR3 nucleotides read TGTGCCAGCAGCCTTGGGGGACTAGCGGGAGTCGAGACCCAGTACTTC. Translated, it gives CASSLGGLAGVETQYF.

There are many counts of this clone. The chain couples TRBV10-3 to TRBJ2-1; the D gene is possibly TRBD1 (6 bases). Trimming cost V 8 bases and J 7 bases, with 12 bases left between them. CDR3 length: 12 residues. Germline V gene data show CDR1 as ENHRY and CDR2 as SYGVKD. This CDR3 reads CAIGGVANEQFF. In nucleotides, the CDR3 is TGTGCCATCGGGGGCGTAGCAAATGAGCAGTTCTTC.

This clone has just one count. This chain links TRBV11-2 with TRBJ2-2; D gene uncertain. The germline CDR1 and CDR2 sequences are SGHAT and FQNNGV. The CDR3 is made up of 14 amino acids. V was shortened by 10 bases and J by 4 bases, with 16 bases between the two germline ends. The CDR3 bases are TGTGCCACCCGAAAGGAGTTGGGCACCGGGGAGCTGTTTTTT. It encodes CATRKELGTGELFF.

The chain is built from TRBV18 and TRBJ2-7; TRBD1 matches at 8 bases. CDR1 is KGHSH, CDR2 LQKENI, per germline. V gave up 5 bases and J gave up 3 bases; unmatched junction bases: 3. The CDR3 is 13 amino acids. CDR3 nucleotide sequence: TGTGCCAGCTCAGCAGACAGGGGCTACGAGCAGTACTTC. Protein product: CASSADRGYEQYF.

The V gene is TRBV28, the J gene TRBJ1-2; D gene uncertain. The CDR3 covers 14 residues. Trimming took off 5 bases at V and 0 bases at J, with 10 bases between the two ends. Germline CDR1 MDHEN, CDR2 SYDVKM. CDR3 DNA sequence: TGTGCCAGCAGTCCCGTAGGGACTAACTATGGCTACACCTTC. Its protein product is CASSPVGTNYGYTF.

V and J are TRBV11-3 and TRBJ2-4; no clear D gene. The CDR3 runs to 14 residues. Trimming removed 1 base from V and 6 bases from J, with 10 bases in between. Per the germline V gene, CDR1 is SGHNT and CDR2 is YENEEA. In nucleotides, the CDR3 is TGTGCCAGCAGCTTAGGGGGTGTGGCAAACATTCAGTACTTC. Its protein product is CASSLGGVANIQYF. Based on the CDR3 plus reference TRBV11-3 and TRBJ2-4, the full variable domain is EAGVVQSPRYKIIEKKQPVAFWCNPISGHNTLYWYLQNLGQGPELLIRYENEEAVDDSQLPKDRFSAERLKGVDSTLKIQPAELGDSAVYLCASSLGGVANIQYFGAGTRLSVL.

The chain uses TRBV19 and TRBJ1-1; weak D call: TRBD1 (6 bases). The CDR3 covers 12 residues. Germline V gene data show CDR1 as LNHDA and CDR2 as SQIVND (reference sequence). V lost 6 bases, J lost 11 bases, and 16 bases lay in between. The CDR3 is CASREQGKMAFF. CDR3 coding DNA: TGTGCCAGTAGGGAACAGGGTAAGATGGCTTTCTTT.

V gene TRBV5-6 combines with J gene TRBJ2-1, with 9 positions matching TRBD2. V dropped 4 bases and J dropped 6; count of bases not matched to a gene: 8. Germline V lookup: CDR1 SGHDT, CDR2 YYEEEE. There are 15 residues in the CDR3. The CDR3 nucleotides read TGTGCCAGCAGCCAGACTAGCGGAGCGAGCAATGAGCAGTTCTTC. Translating gives CASSQTSGASNEQFF.

This chain connects TRBV2 to TRBJ2-5; no definite D call. Trimming pared 4 bases from V and 5 bases from J, leaving 8 bases between. Germline CDR1 SNHLY, CDR2 FYNNEI. This CDR3 spans 12 amino acids. The CDR3 loop is CASSVVGETQYF. CDR3 in DNA: TGTGCCAGCAGTGTGGTGGGGGAGACCCAGTACTTC.

This clone was seen a single time. The chain employs TRBV29-1 and TRBJ2-3, with a possible D match to TRBD2 (5 bases). Germline V lookup: CDR1 SQVTM, CDR2 ANQGSEA. With 5 bases removed from V and 2 bases from J, the gap between germline ends came to 11 bases. The CDR3 totals 13 residues. The CDR3 DNA reads as TGCAGCGTTCCCAGCGGTAACACAGATACGCAGTATTTT. Its protein product is CSVPSGNTDTQYF.

Only a few counts were recorded for this clone. The chain recombines TRBV7-6 with TRBJ2-5; D not resolved. Germline V gene sequence: CDR1 SGHVS, CDR2 FNYEAQ. Trimming removed 0 bases at V and 6 bases at J, with 8 bases between. CDR3 length equals 13 residues. This CDR3 reads CASSLAPVQTQYF. CDR3 bases: TGTGCCAGCAGCTTAGCACCCGTCCAGACCCAGTACTTC. The full variable domain, in which reference TRBV7-6 and TRBJ2-5 provide the parts outside the CDR3, is GAGVSQSPRYKVTKRGQDVALRCDPISGHVSLYWYRQALGQGPEFLTYFNYEAQQDKSGLPNDRFSAERPEGSISTLTIQRTEQRDSAMYRCASSLAPVQTQYFGPGTRLLVL.

A word on this clone: The same CDR3 is also encoded by other DNA sequences in this sample. The V and J genes are TRBV18 and TRBJ2-1; D unresolved. This CDR3 has 13 amino acids. Germline V gene lookup returns CDR1 KGHSH and CDR2 LQKENI. The V and J ends lost 6 bases and 5 bases respectively, with 11 bases between them. CDR3 amino acids: CASSPGTDNEQFF. The CDR3 DNA reads as TGTGCCAGCTCGCCTGGTACAGACAATGAGCAGTTCTTC. The whole variable domain, remainder taken from reference TRBV18 and TRBJ2-1, is NAGVMQNPRHLVRRRGQEARLRCSPMKGHSHVYWYRQLPEEGLKFMVYLQKENIIDESGMPKERFSAEFPKEGPSILRIQQVVRGDSAAYFCASSPGTDNEQFFGPGTRLTVL.

The rearrangement joins TRBV28 to TRBJ2-5, with 8 bases aligning to TRBD1. The junction had 2 bases not matched to a gene; V was cut back by 1 base and J by 4 bases. The CDR3 has 14 amino acids. Per the germline V gene, CDR1 is MDHEN and CDR2 is SYDVKM. The CDR3 nucleotides are TGTGCCAGCAGTTTATTTCAGGGGGCAGAGACCCAGTACTTC. It yields the protein CASSLFQGAETQYF.

The chain recombines TRBV6-6 with TRBJ2-1; the D is unclear. Trimming took off 0 bases at V and 6 bases at J, with 9 bases between the two ends. This CDR3 contains 14 residues. Per germline, CDR1 MNHNY and CDR2 SVGAGI (reference sequence). Here the CDR3 DNA reads TGTGCCAGCAGTTACTCGTCGGATCGCAATGAGCAGTTCTTC. This translates into CASSYSSDRNEQFF.

This clone was picked up a small number of times. The V call is TRBV7-2, the J call TRBJ2-5, with 9 bases fitting TRBD1. J lost 2 bases, V lost 1 base, and 2 bases had no gene match. Germline V gene sequence: CDR1 SGHTA, CDR2 FQGNSA. The CDR3 is made up of 15 amino acids. Written as DNA, the CDR3 is TGTGCCAGCAGCTTAGGGGACAGGGTTCAAGAGACCCAGTACTTC. Translated: CASSLGDRVQETQYF. The variable domain in full, completed from reference TRBV7-2 and TRBJ2-5, reads GAGVSQSPSNKVTEKGKDVELRCDPISGHTALYWYRQSLGQGLEFLIYFQGNSAPDKSGLPSDRFSAERTGGSVSTLTIQRTQQEDSAVYLCASSLGDRVQETQYFGPGTRLLVL.

The rearrangement uses TRBV15 and TRBJ1-1; D gene uncertain. The CDR3 spans 13 residues. Germline V gene lookup returns CDR1 LNHNV and CDR2 YYDKDF (reference sequence). V dropped 1 base and J dropped 0 bases, with 3 bases sitting between them. This CDR3 reads CATSRALNTEAFF. CDR3 DNA sequence: TGTGCCACCAGCAGAGCCCTGAACACTGAAGCTTTCTTT.

This clone has at least ten counts. The same CDR3 can be traced to other DNA sequences in this sample. The CDR3 region has the DNA TGTGCCAGCAGCTTTTGGATTAGAACCGGGGAGCTGTTTTTT. Translation: CASSFWIRTGELFF. This chain uses TRBV7-2 with TRBJ2-2; no clear D gene. CDR1 and CDR2 from the germline V gene are SGHTA and FQGNSA. V lost 3 bases and J lost 5, with 10 bases in between. The CDR3 is made up of 14 amino acids.

This chain uses TRBV30 with TRBJ2-1, with TRBD2 as a possible D gene (5 bases). The germline V and J ends were trimmed by 2 bases and 6 bases, with 20 bases remaining between them. The CDR3 is made up of 16 amino acids. The germline V gene has CDR1 GTSNPN and CDR2 SVGIG (reference sequence). The CDR3 bases are TGTGCCTGGAGTCTTACCCGGGGTGTGGTTCGCAATGAGCAGTTCTTC. As protein: CAWSLTRGVVRNEQFF.

CDR3 nucleotides: TGTGCAACACAGGGGTCAGGGAGGACAAAGGAGCAGTTCTTC. It is translated as CATQGSGRTKEQFF. The rearrangement joins TRBV27 to TRBJ2-1; a weak D match, TRBD1 (7 bases). Germline CDR1 is MNHEY and CDR2 is SMNVEV (reference sequence). This CDR3 is 14 amino acids long.

On this clone itself: It may be a read error: a sequence one base away is much more abundant. This chain connects TRBV28 to TRBJ2-1; 9 bases are a match to TRBD2. The germline V gene encodes CDR1 MDHEN and CDR2 SYDVKM. The CDR3 is 14 amino acids. V gave up 5 bases and J gave up 2 bases; unmatched junction bases: 1. The CDR3 region is CASSTSGPYNEQFF. CDR3 in DNA: TGTGCCAGCAGTACTAGCGGGCCCTACAATGAGCAGTTCTTC.

CDR3 protein: CASSQSLAGGEDEQFF. The CDR3 DNA follows: TGTGCCAGCAGCCAATCACTAGCGGGAGGTGAGGATGAGCAGTTCTTC. The chain employs TRBV11-2 and TRBJ2-1; TRBD2 agrees at 12 bases. Unmatched junction bases numbered 10, after V lost 5 bases and J lost 8 bases. Germline CDR1 SGHAT, CDR2 FQNNGV. The CDR3 contains 16 residues.